This entry concerns a single T cell receptor (beta chain). What it recognizes is unknown. The data belong to a study of shared clonotypes between healthy human individuals. On the study more broadly: Aged 18 to 49, the donors were a couple of women and a few men.

It was CD45RO-negative cells, positively selected for CCR7, that made up naive CD8 cells, with terminally differentiated effector memory CD45RA+ cells excluded. Regarding the study as a whole: For naive CD4 cells, approximately 4.7% of clonotypes were shared across a few donors.

Sorted-subset replicate PCR reactions contained 150 to 200 ng DNA, corresponding to tens of thousands of T cell genomes. Some clones are missing from TCRdb's copy, which holds only in-frame ones; the method was immunoSEQ multiplex PCR. The table has around 1,900,000 clones, about 93% seen once; the top ten hold around 1.8%. Trimming removed 4 bases from V and 2 bases from J; junction bases left unmatched: 4. The CDR3 length is 15 residues. Germline CDR1 is KGHSH and CDR2 is LQKENI. The J gene is TRBJ2-5, the V gene TRBV18; 10 bases match TRBD2. The specimen was naive CD8+ T cells from PBMCs. The origin of this receptor is a man younger than 35 in good health. Some clones in this sample may be carry-over from other donors' samples. The DNA for the CDR3 is TGTGCCAGCTCACTTAGCGGGAGGACACAAGAGACCCAGTACTTC. Translation: CASSLSGRTQETQYF.